This T cell receptor beta chain was identified in a study of blood T cell repertoires in COVID-19. Study-level information: The samples span acute and convalescent COVID-19 from the United States, Italy and Spain.

Self-reported history from a screening survey and questionnaire set each donor's cohort. Exposed volunteers were people who met a COVID-19 case within 2 weeks before study entry. CDR1 and CDR2 (germline): SNHLY, FYNNEI. Trimming pared 4 bases from V and 7 bases from J, leaving 11 bases between. The CDR3 sequence is 13 residues long. This clone occurred a few times. Original processing methods: Estimation of nucleated cell counts relied on the amplification of reference gene primers. TCRdb keeps only in-frame clones here, not all; method: immunoSEQ multiplex PCR. For V, J and clone size, that table is used; D and trimming come from the DNA. This sample has 400,000 to 500,000 clones, with 70% to 90% found just once.

The receptor was derived from a woman under 30 who had been exposed to COVID-19. J is TRBJ1-5 and V is TRBV2, with D perhaps TRBD1 (5 bases). The specimen sequenced was PBMCs or T cells enriched from blood (not recorded which). In DNA, the CDR3 is TGTGCCAGCAGTGGGCAGGGAGGCCAGCCCCAGCATTTT. This sequence encodes CASSGQGGQPQHF.